This T cell receptor beta chain was sequenced during a study of blood T cell repertoires in COVID-19 (TCRdb year 2020). For the wider study: Samples covering the acute and convalescent phases of COVID-19 were provided by collaborators in the United States, Italy and Spain. The prospective study material was composed of cDNA or gDNA derived from T cells, B-cell-depleted T cells, or PBMCs. Subjects who had been exposed to COVID-19, were actively infected with it, or had recovered from it provided the deeply sampled blood TCRbeta repertoires that made up the dataset. The repertoires were released in a freely available public database meant as a resource for research on the immune response to SARS-CoV-2. Samples came from the ongoing ImmuneRACE study (first 160 participants) plus 1,254 subjects from 6 global collaborators. The sample metadata nearly always contained a de-identified subject ID, COVID-19 status, age in years and sex. Where available, HLA class I and class II types were taken from metadata supplied by the sample provider and were not determined by assay-based typing. Broad study findings and their caveats: How much clinical and demographic metadata was included differed by source and by participant, and the metadata was provided uncurated.

As for this clone: No cognate antigen has been identified for it. Base-call qualities are not available, and no considerably larger clone is one nucleotide away.

One collaborating source in Seattle enrolled patients during active infection and followed them longitudinally through the course of disease. Whole blood was collected in K2EDTA tubes by collaborating institutions according to the institutions' own protocols. For TCRbeta analysis, collaborators shipped samples in one of three forms: frozen whole blood, isolated PBMCs, or DNA extracted from either of those sample types. Including cysteine and phenylalanine, the CDR3 has 13 amino acids. Only the CDR3 region is kept as DNA, spanning 39 bases read in frame from base 1. The trim is 2 bases for V and 2 bases for J, with a gap of 6 bases between the germline ends. CDR1 LGHDT and CDR2 YNNKEL were looked up in the germline V gene (reference sequence). The immunoSEQ Assay, a bias-controlled multiplex PCR, was used to amplify TCRbeta CDR3 regions from genomic DNA. As for the original processing: The number of nucleated cells in each sample was estimated from the amplification of reference gene primers within the assay. To quantify the absolute abundance of each unique TCRbeta CDR3 rearrangement, sequence reads were collapsed and filtered. Productive Simpson clonality was computed per sample as the square root of Simpson's diversity index over productive rearrangements. The clones in this table, taken by TCRdb from immuneACCESS, are in-frame only. Not every clone is retained; where verified, under half of the shortfall comes from an unresolved V gene, and the cause of the rest is unknown. For V, J and clone size, that table is used; D and trimming come from the DNA. In all, the sample holds about 250,000 clones, and almost 90% of those were seen once. 2% to 2.5% of the sample rests with the top ten.

This clonotype was sampled from a woman in her sixties or seventies with COVID-19, enrolled during active disease. The V and J genes are TRBV3-1 (or the pseudogene TRBV3-2) and TRBJ1-2, with the D gene not clear enough to name. Material: peripheral blood. The sequence in DNA is TGTGCCAGCAGCCAACTCGAGAACTATGGCTACACCTTC. Protein translation: CASSQLENYGYTF.